A single sample is the source of the 22 T cell receptor beta chains below, sequenced in a study of glioma-infiltrating T cells after dendritic cell vaccination. As to time point: after dendritic cell vaccination, including at tumor progression/relapse. The method was immunoSEQ multiplex PCR; TCRdb's version includes in-frame clones alone and lacks a portion of them. This sample has fewer than 90,000 clones; roughly four fifths occur once, and the top ten carry about 6.8%. The source material was blood, sampled after dendritic cell vaccination. These receptors all stem from a human donor with glioblastoma.

The chain couples TRBV5-1 to TRBJ2-7, with a tentative D call TRBD1 (5 bases). The CDR3 covers 14 residues. V lost 2 bases, J lost 7 bases, and 16 bases lay in between. Looked up from germline, CDR1 is SGHRS and CDR2 is YFSETQ. The DNA for the CDR3 is TGCGCCAGCAGCTTACAACCAGGGAACGTGGAGCAGTACTTC. Translating gives CASSLQPGNVEQYF.

V gene TRBV18 combines with J gene TRBJ2-7; 7 nucleotides align to TRBD1. The junction had 14 bases not matched to a gene; V was cut back by 3 bases and J by 0 bases. CDR3 length equals 18 residues. Germline CDR1 KGHSH, CDR2 LQKENI. This CDR3 reads CASSPQGTAPQSSYEQYF. DNA of the CDR3: TGTGCCAGCTCACCTCAGGGGACAGCCCCTCAAAGCTCCTACGAGCAGTACTTC.

J is TRBJ2-3 and V is TRBV15; TRBD1 is a possible D gene (6 bases). The CDR3 consists of 15 residues. CDR1 and CDR2 (germline): LNHNV, YYDKDF (reference sequence). V was shortened by 3 bases and J by 0 bases, with 10 bases between the two germline ends. As DNA, the CDR3 is TGTGCCACCAGCAGGCGACAGGAGAGCACAGATACGCAGTATTTT. Residues: CATSRRQESTDTQYF.

The rearrangement uses TRBV29-1 and TRBJ1-2; D may be TRBD1 (5 bases). Per the germline V gene, CDR1 is SQVTM and CDR2 is ANQGSEA. There are 13 residues in the CDR3. The germline V and J ends were trimmed by 1 base and 4 bases, with 10 bases remaining between them. CDR3 region: CSVEGGLRYGYTF. In DNA, the CDR3 is TGCAGCGTTGAAGGGGGCTTACGCTATGGCTACACCTTC.

This clone occurred once. This sequence joins TRBV5-1 and TRBJ2-7, with D possibly matching TRBD1 (5 bases). The V end was cut by 0 bases, the J end by 2 bases, with 15 bases between. CDR3 length: 16 residues. The germline gives CDR1 SGHRS, CDR2 YFSETQ. Here the CDR3 DNA reads TGCGCCAGCAGCTTGGGGGGCAGCGTACAGACCTACGAGCAGTACTTC. Translating gives CASSLGGSVQTYEQYF.

This chain links TRBV6-5 with TRBJ2-5; TRBD1 might be the D (6 bases). Germline values: CDR1 MNHEY, CDR2 SVGAGI. The CDR3 has 15 amino acids. V gave up 0 bases and J gave up 5 bases, with 13 bases separating them. This CDR3 reads CASSYSNRVGETQYF. In DNA form, the CDR3 reads TGTGCCAGCAGTTACTCGAACAGGGTGGGGGAGACCCAGTACTTC.

This clone showed up just once. The rearrangement uses TRBV4-1 and TRBJ1-2, with D perhaps matching TRBD1 (5 bases). V lost 0 bases and J lost 4, with 15 bases in between. Germline CDR1 and CDR2: MGHRA and YSYEKL. The CDR3 spans 16 residues. DNA of the CDR3: TGCGCCAGCAGCCAAGATTCCGGGGGTGAAATCTATGGCTACACCTTC. It specifies CASSQDSGGEIYGYTF.

This clone was recorded only once. The chain links TRBV7-2 to TRBJ2-5, with 9 bases fitting TRBD2. Germline-derived CDR1 and CDR2 are SGHTA and FQGNSA. This CDR3 spans 15 amino acids. After removal of 2 bases from V and 5 bases from J, the junction contained 6 bases not matched to a gene. DNA of the CDR3: TGTGCCAGCAGCTTATCTAGCGGGGAGGGGGAGACCCAGTACTTC. It translates to CASSLSSGEGETQYF.

The chain employs TRBV2 and TRBJ2-7; D is undetermined. Trimming stripped 4 bases from V and 5 bases from J, with 9 bases between. The CDR3 contains 12 residues. Germline CDR1 SNHLY, CDR2 FYNNEI. CDR3 in amino acids: CASSGSTHEQYF. In DNA form, the CDR3 reads TGTGCCAGCAGTGGATCTACCCACGAGCAGTACTTC.

CDR3 coding DNA: TGTGCCAGCAGCTTAGGAGTCCCAGATACGCAGTATTTT. As protein: CASSLGVPDTQYF. The chain couples TRBV7-2 to TRBJ2-3; D not certain. CDR3 length: 13 amino acids. Germline-derived CDR1 and CDR2 are SGHTA and FQGNSA. V was shortened by 1 base and J by 4 bases, with 6 bases between the two germline ends.

DNA for the CDR3: TGTGCCAGCAGCTTAGAAGCTGGTCATAGGAGCTCCTACAATGAGCAGTTCTTC. This gives the protein CASSLEAGHRSSYNEQFF. V gene TRBV7-8 combines with J gene TRBJ2-1, with D hard to call. The CDR3 is 18 amino acids. Trimming stripped 1 base from V and 0 bases from J, with 16 bases between. Germline V gene lookup returns CDR1 SGHVS and CDR2 FQNEAQ.

The V gene is TRBV20-1, the J gene TRBJ2-1; no definite D call. Germline loops: CDR1 DFQATT, CDR2 SNEGSKA (reference sequence). The length of the CDR3 is 11 residues. Trimming pared 8 bases from V and 5 bases from J, leaving 10 bases between. The CDR3 spells CSPYTNNEQFF. Here the CDR3 DNA reads TGCAGTCCCTATACGAACAATGAGCAGTTCTTC.

V is TRBV5-1 and J is TRBJ1-4; D is unresolved. CDR3 length: 14 residues. V was trimmed by 2 bases and J by 4 bases, leaving 9 bases between them. Germline V gene data show CDR1 as SGHRS and CDR2 as YFSETQ. The CDR3 DNA sequence: TGCGCCAGCAGCTTTGGGCCGGTTAATGAAAAACTGTTTTTT. This gives the protein CASSFGPVNEKLFF.

The chain couples TRBV7-2 to TRBJ2-5; D gene uncertain. The V gene's germline CDR1 is SGHTA and CDR2 FQGNSA. The CDR3 covers 14 residues. Trimming removed 3 bases from V and 2 bases from J, with 10 bases in between. Here the CDR3 DNA reads TGTGCCAGCAGCTTTAAAGCAAATCAAGAGACCCAGTACTTC. This encodes CASSFKANQETQYF.

J is TRBJ1-2 and V is TRBV7-6; 9 nucleotides align to TRBD1. The germline V gene has CDR1 SGHVS and CDR2 FNYEAQ. V was pared by 1 base and J by 7 bases, with 1 base of the junction left unmatched. This CDR3 region has 13 residues. The CDR3 DNA follows: TGTGCCAGCAGCTTAGGGGACAGGGCTGGCTACACCTTC. Translation: CASSLGDRAGYTF.

In DNA form, the CDR3 reads TGTGCCAGCAAAAGGGAGGGCACTGAAGCTTTCTTT. Amino acid sequence: CASKREGTEAFF. The chain combines TRBV6-1 with TRBJ1-1; D is unresolved. The germline V gene encodes CDR1 MNHNS and CDR2 SASEGT. Trimming stripped 7 bases from V and 4 bases from J, with 10 bases between. The CDR3 is made up of 12 amino acids.

This clone was seen a handful of times. The V call is TRBV2, the J call TRBJ1-5; possibly TRBD1 for D (6 bases). This CDR3 region has 15 residues. CDR1 and CDR2 from the germline V gene are SNHLY and FYNNEI. V gave up 4 bases and J gave up 2 bases, with 12 bases separating them. The CDR3 DNA is TGTGCCAGCAGTGCCGAATGGACAGGCAATCAGCCCCAGCATTTT. Translating it yields CASSAEWTGNQPQHF.

V usage is TRBV2 and J usage is TRBJ1-2, with TRBD1 matching 12 bases. Trimming at V came to 7 bases and at J to 1 base, leaving 4 bases not matched to a gene. Germline assignment: CDR1 SNHLY and CDR2 FYNNEI. The CDR3 consists of 15 residues. The CDR3 nucleotides are TGTGCCAGCACCCGGGACAGGGGGCATAACTATGGCTACACCTTC. Amino acids: CASTRDRGHNYGYTF.

A single count supports this clone. The rearrangement uses TRBV2 and TRBJ1-5; TRBD1 aligns across 8 bases. Unmatched junction bases numbered 8, after V lost 3 bases and J lost 7 bases. The CDR3 sequence is 15 residues long. Germline V gene lookup returns CDR1 SNHLY and CDR2 FYNNEI. The CDR3 DNA reads as TGTGCCAGCAGTGATGAGAGGACAGGGAGGCAGCCCCAGCATTTT. Translation gives CASSDERTGRQPQHF.

This clone occurred a few times. The chain recombines TRBV5-6 with TRBJ1-3; D not certain. Trimming took off 3 bases at V and 4 bases at J, with 14 bases between the two ends. The CDR3 has 15 residues. Germline loops: CDR1 SGHDT, CDR2 YYEEEE. CDR3 bases: TGTGCCAGCAGCTGGCGGGAAGCCTCCGGAAACACCATATATTTT. Protein: CASSWREASGNTIYF.

The genes are TRBV5-1 and TRBJ2-2, with D hard to call. Germline V gives CDR1 SGHRS, CDR2 YFSETQ. V was cut by 1 base and J by 0 bases, with 7 bases left in between. CDR3 length: 15 amino acids. The CDR3 nucleotides are TGCGCCAGCAGCTTGTTACACGCGAACACCGGGGAGCTGTTTTTT. Its protein product is CASSLLHANTGELFF. Full variable domain (outside the CDR3, taken from reference TRBV5-1 and TRBJ2-2): KAGVTQTPRYLIKTRGQQVTLSCSPISGHRSVSWYQQTPGQGLQFLFEYFSETQRNKGNFPGRFSGRQFSNSRSEMNVSTLELGDSALYLCASSLLHANTGELFFGEGSRLTVL.

The V call is TRBV5-6, the J call TRBJ1-2; the D gene is possibly TRBD1 (5 bases). CDR3 size: 16 residues. V was cut by 2 bases and J by 2 bases, with 16 bases left in between. The germline gives CDR1 SGHDT, CDR2 YYEEEE. The CDR3 here is CASSLGGRDLNYGYTF. In DNA, the CDR3 is TGTGCCAGCAGCTTAGGCGGCAGGGACTTAAACTATGGCTACACCTTC.